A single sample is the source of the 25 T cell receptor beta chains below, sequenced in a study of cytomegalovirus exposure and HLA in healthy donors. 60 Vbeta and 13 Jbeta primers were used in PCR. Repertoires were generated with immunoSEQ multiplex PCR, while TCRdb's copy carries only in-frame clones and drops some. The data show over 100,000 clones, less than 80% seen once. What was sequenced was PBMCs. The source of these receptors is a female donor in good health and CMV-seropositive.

The CDR3 region is CASTTGATNEKLFF. For the CDR3, the DNA is TGTGCCAGCACTACAGGGGCAACTAATGAAAAACTGTTTTTT. The rearrangement links TRBV7-9 to TRBJ1-4; 7 bases are a match to TRBD1. In germline, CDR1 is SEHNR, CDR2 FQNEAQ (reference sequence). The V gene end was trimmed by 7 bases and the J gene end by 0 bases; junction bases not matched to a gene: 2. This CDR3 contains 14 residues.

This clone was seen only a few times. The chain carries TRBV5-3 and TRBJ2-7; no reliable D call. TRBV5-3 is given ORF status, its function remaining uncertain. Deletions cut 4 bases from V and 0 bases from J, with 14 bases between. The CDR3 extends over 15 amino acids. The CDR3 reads CARSREPQTSYEQYF. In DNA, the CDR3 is TGTGCCAGAAGCCGAGAGCCACAGACCTCCTACGAGCAGTACTTC.

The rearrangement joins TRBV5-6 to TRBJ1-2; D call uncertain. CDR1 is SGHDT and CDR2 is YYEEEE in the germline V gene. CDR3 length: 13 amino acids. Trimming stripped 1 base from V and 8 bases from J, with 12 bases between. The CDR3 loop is CASSLTGYRGYTF. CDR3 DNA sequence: TGTGCCAGCAGCTTGACGGGGTATAGGGGCTACACCTTC.

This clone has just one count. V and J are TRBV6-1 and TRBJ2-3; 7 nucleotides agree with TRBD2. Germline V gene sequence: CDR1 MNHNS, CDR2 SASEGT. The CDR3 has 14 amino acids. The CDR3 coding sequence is TGTGGGTCGCGGGGGAGCCCCCCGACAGATACGCAGTATTTT. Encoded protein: CGSRGSPPTDTQYF.

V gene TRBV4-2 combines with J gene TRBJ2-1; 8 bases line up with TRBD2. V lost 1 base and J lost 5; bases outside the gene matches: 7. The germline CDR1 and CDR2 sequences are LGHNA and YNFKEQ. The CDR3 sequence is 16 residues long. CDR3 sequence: CASSQVSAGGNNEQFF. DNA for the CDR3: TGTGCCAGCAGCCAAGTATCTGCGGGGGGTAACAATGAGCAGTTCTTC.

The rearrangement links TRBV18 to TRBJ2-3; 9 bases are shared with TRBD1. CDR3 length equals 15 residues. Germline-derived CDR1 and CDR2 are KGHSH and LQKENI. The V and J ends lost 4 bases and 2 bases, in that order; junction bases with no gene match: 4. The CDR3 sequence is CASSLRTGATDTQYF. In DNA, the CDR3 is TGTGCCAGCTCACTCAGGACAGGGGCCACAGATACGCAGTATTTT.

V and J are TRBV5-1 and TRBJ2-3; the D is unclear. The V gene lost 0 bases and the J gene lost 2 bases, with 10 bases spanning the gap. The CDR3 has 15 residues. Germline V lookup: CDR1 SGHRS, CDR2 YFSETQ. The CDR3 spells CASSLVPGTTDTQYF. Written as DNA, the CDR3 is TGCGCCAGCAGCTTGGTCCCCGGTACCACAGATACGCAGTATTTT.

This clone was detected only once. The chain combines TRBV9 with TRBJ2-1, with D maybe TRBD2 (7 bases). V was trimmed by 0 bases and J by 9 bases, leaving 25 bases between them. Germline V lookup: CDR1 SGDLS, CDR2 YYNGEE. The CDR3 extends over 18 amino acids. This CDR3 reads CASSVGVGGGGPFGEQFF. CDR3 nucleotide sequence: TGTGCCAGCAGCGTAGGAGTGGGAGGGGGGGGGCCTTTCGGTGAGCAGTTCTTC.

CDR3 nucleotides: TGTGCCAGCAGTCCCCTAGGACAGGGGAAGTCCTACGAGCAGTACTTC. Its protein product is CASSPLGQGKSYEQYF. The chain recombines TRBV28 with TRBJ2-7; 9 bases agree with TRBD1. Germline V gene data show CDR1 as MDHEN and CDR2 as SYDVKM. The junction had 9 bases not matched to a gene; V was cut back by 5 bases and J by 1 base. The CDR3 sequence is 16 residues long.

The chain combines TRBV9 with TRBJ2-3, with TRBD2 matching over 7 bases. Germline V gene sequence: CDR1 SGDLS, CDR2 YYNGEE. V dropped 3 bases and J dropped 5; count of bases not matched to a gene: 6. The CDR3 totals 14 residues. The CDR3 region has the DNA TGTGCCAGCAGCGCCTGGGAGGGTCTAGATACGCAGTATTTT. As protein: CASSAWEGLDTQYF.

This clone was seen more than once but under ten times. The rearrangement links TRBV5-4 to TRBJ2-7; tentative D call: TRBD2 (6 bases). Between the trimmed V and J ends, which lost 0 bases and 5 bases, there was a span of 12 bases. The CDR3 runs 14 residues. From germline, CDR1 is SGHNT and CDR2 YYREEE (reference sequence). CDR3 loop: CASSLGGIRNEQYF. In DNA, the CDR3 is TGTGCCAGCAGCTTGGGCGGGATAAGGAACGAGCAGTACTTC. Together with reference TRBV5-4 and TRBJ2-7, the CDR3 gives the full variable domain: ETGVTQSPTHLIKTRGQQVTLRCSSQSGHNTVSWYQQALGQGPQFIFQYYREEENGRGNFPPRFSGLQFPNYSSELNVNALELDDSALYLCASSLGGIRNEQYFGPGTRLTVT.

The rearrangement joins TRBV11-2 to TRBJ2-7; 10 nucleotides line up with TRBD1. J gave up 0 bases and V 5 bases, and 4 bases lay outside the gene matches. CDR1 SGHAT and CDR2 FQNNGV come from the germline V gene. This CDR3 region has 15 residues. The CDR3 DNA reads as TGTGCCAGCAGCCCGGGACAGGGGCCCTCCTACGAGCAGTACTTC. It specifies CASSPGQGPSYEQYF.

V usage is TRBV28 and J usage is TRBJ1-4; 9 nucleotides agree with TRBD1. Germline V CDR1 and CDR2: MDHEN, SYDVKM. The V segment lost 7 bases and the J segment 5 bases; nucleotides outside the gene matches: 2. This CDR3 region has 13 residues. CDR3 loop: CASTQGANEKLFF. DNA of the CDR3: TGTGCCAGCACACAGGGGGCGAATGAAAAACTGTTTTTT.

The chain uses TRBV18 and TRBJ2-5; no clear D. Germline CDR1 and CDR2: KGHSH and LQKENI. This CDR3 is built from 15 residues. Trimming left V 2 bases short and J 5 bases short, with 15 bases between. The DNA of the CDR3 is TGTGCCAGCTCACCAAGGAGCCAGCGACGCGAGACCCAGTACTTC. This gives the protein CASSPRSQRRETQYF.

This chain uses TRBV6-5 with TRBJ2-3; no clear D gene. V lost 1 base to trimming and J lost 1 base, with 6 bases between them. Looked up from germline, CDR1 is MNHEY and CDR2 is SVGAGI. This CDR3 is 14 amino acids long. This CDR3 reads CASSYLQGTDTQYF. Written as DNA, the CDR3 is TGTGCCAGCAGTTACTTGCAGGGCACAGATACGCAGTATTTT.

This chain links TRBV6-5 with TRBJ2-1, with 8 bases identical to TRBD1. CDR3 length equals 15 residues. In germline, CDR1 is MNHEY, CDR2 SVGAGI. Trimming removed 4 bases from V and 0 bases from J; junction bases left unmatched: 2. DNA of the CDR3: TGTGCCAGCAGTTGGACAGGGACCTCCTACAATGAGCAGTTCTTC. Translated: CASSWTGTSYNEQFF.

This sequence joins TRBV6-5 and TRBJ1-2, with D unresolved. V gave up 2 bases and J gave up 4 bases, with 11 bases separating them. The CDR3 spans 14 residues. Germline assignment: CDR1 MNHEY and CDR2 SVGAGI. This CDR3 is CASSYDPRGYGYTF. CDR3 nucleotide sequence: TGTGCCAGCAGTTACGATCCTCGGGGCTATGGCTACACCTTC.

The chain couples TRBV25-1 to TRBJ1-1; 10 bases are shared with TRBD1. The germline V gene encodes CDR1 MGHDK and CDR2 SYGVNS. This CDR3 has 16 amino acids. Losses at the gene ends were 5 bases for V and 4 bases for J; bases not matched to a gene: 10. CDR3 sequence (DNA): TGTGCCAGCAGTCCCCTAGGGGGACAGGGGCGCACTGAAGCTTTCTTT. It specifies CASSPLGGQGRTEAFF.

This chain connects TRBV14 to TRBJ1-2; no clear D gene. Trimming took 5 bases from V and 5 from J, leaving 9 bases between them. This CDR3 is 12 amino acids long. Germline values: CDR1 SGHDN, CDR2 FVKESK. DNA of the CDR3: TGTGCCAGCAGCTACAACAGATATGGCTACACCTTC. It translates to CASSYNRYGYTF.

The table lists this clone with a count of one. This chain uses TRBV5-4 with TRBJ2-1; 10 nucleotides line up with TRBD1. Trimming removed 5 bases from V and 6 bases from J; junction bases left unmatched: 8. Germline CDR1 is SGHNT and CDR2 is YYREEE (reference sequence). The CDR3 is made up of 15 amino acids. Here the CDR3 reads CASRETGGEVNEQFF. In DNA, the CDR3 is TGTGCCAGCAGAGAGACAGGGGGCGAAGTCAATGAGCAGTTCTTC.

In nucleotides, the CDR3 is TGTGCCAGCAGCTTGGGACAGGGGTCCCAAGAGACCCAGTACTTC. As protein: CASSLGQGSQETQYF. The V gene is TRBV7-9, the J gene TRBJ2-5; 10 bases are shared with TRBD1. The CDR3 length is 15 residues. Looked up from germline, CDR1 is SEHNR and CDR2 is FQNEAQ (reference sequence). V lost 3 bases and J lost 1; bases outside the gene matches: 2.

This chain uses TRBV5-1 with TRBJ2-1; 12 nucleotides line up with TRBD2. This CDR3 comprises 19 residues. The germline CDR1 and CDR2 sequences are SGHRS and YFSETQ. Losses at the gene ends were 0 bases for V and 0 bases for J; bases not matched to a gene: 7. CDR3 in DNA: TGCGCCAGCAGCTTGGGGGGACTAGCGGGCCAAGTCTCCTACAATGAGCAGTTCTTC. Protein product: CASSLGGLAGQVSYNEQFF.

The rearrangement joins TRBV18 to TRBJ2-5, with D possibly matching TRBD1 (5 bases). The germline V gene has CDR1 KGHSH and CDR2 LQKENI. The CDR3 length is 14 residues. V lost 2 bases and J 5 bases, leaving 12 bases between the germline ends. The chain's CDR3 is CASSPGRELETQYF. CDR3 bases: TGTGCCAGCTCACCAGGCAGGGAATTGGAGACCCAGTACTTC.

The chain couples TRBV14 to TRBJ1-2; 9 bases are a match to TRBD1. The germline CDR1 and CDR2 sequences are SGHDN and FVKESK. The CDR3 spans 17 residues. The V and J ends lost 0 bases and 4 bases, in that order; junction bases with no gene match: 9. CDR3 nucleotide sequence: TGTGCCAGCAGCCAAGACCCCCGGACAGGGGATATCTATGGCTACACCTTC. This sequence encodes CASSQDPRTGDIYGYTF.

Here the CDR3 reads CSARNGGGNQPQHF. In nucleotides, the CDR3 is TGCAGCGCCCGGAATGGGGGGGGTAATCAGCCCCAGCATTTT. The gene calls are TRBV29-1 and TRBJ1-5; perhaps TRBD1 as D (5 bases). Trimming cost V 7 bases and J 4 bases, with 17 bases left between them. The CDR3 runs to 14 residues. Looked up from germline, CDR1 is SQVTM and CDR2 is ANQGSEA.